This T cell receptor (beta chain) was recovered during a study of long-term antiretroviral therapy in people with HIV. Findings and limits, study-wide: ART preceded a rise in diversity that nonetheless stayed lower than in transplant donor controls. ART adherence, viral resistance and therapy changes were not recorded.

The CDR3 totals 13 residues. Deletions cut 5 bases from V and 4 bases from J, with 12 bases between. CDR1 and CDR2 from the germline V gene are MNHEY and SMNVEV (reference sequence). The authors ran the immunoSEQ assay, v3.0, at survey level. The study targeted 40,000-50,000 T-cell genomes per sample in sequencing. Only in-frame clones appear in the TCRdb table, and some are missing; sequencing was by immunoSEQ multiplex PCR. This sample has 20,000 to 30,000 clones; around 83% occur once, and the top ten carry 4% to 5.5%. Clinicians in the United States treated all participants with HIV. In its sample, this clone was seen a few times. The antigen remains undetermined.

The clonotype comes from a man aged 18 to 30 with HIV. The chain has TRBV27 and TRBJ2-7; no reliable D call. Material: unsorted PBMCs, obtained 3 years after starting antiretroviral therapy. DNA of the CDR3: TGTGCCAGCAGTCCGCAACAGAATTACGAGCAGTACTTC. It translates to CASSPQQNYEQYF.